Listed below are T cell receptor beta chains from one sample, sequenced in a study of T cell responses to AZD1222 COVID-19 vaccine. Sequencing was performed with immunoSEQ multiplex PCR; in TCRdb, only in-frame clones are kept and a portion is missing. Of 160,000 or so clones listed, approximately 87% are singletons. The input for sequencing was peripheral blood, taken 28 days after the second AZD1222 dose. These receptors came from an adult who received the AZD1222 COVID-19 vaccine. Both conserved end residues are part of each CDR3. D genes are given only for firm matches. Only some rows state a clone size, as once, few, many or a class for expanded clones.

v_gene,d_gene,abundance,j_gene,CDR3nt,CDR3aa
TRBV19,NA,NA,TRBJ1-5,TGTGCCAGTAGTATAGGGGGCAATCAGCCCCAGCATTTT,CASSIGGNQPQHF
TRBV5-1,NA,once,TRBJ2-2,TGCGCCAGCAGCTTGGACACAATCCTGGGGAACACCGGGGAGCTGTTTTTT,CASSLDTILGNTGELFF
TRBV3-1/TRBV3-2,NA,once,TRBJ1-2,TGTGCCAGCAGCCAACTTCACCAGTATAATGGCTACACCTTC,CASSQLHQYNGYTF
TRBV6-5,NA,NA,TRBJ2-7,TGTGCCAGCAGTTCCCGGGACGCCTACGAGCAGTACTTC,CASSSRDAYEQYF
TRBV5-1,NA,NA,TRBJ1-1,TGCGCCAGCAGGGAGGTCGGTGGGAACACTGAAGCTTTCTTT,CASREVGGNTEAFF
TRBV4-3,TRBD2,NA,TRBJ2-1,TGCGCCAGCAGCCAAGGAGTCCGGCTACTAGCGGGGGTGCGCAATGAGCAGTTCTTC,CASSQGVRLLAGVRNEQFF
TRBV7-2,NA,few,TRBJ1-4,TGTGCCAGCAGCAGACAGATTAATAGTGAAAAACTGTTTTTT,CASSRQINSEKLFF
TRBV7-8,TRBD2,NA,TRBJ2-3,TGTGCCAGCACCCTGGGGCGGGGGGGAAGCACAGATACGCAGTATTTT,CASTLGRGGSTDTQYF
TRBV5-1,TRBD1,NA,TRBJ1-3,TGCGCCAGCAGCTCCGGGACAGGAACCACCATATATTTT,CASSSGTGTTIYF
TRBV5-5,TRBD2,NA,TRBJ2-5,TGTGCCAGCAGCCCCGGACTAGCGGGGAGTTCCGGGGGGGAGACCCAGTACTTC,CASSPGLAGSSGGETQYF
TRBV13,NA,NA,TRBJ1-1,TGTGCCAGCAGCCCGGGGACACCCAACACTGAAGCTTTCTTT,CASSPGTPNTEAFF
TRBV5-8,TRBD1,NA,TRBJ1-5,TGTGCCAGCAGGCTACCGCAGACAGGGGGAAATCAGCCCCAGCATTTT,CASRLPQTGGNQPQHF
TRBV4-1,NA,NA,TRBJ2-3,TGCGCCAGCAGCCAAGATGTGGCAAGCACAGATACGCAGTATTTT,CASSQDVASTDTQYF
TRBV27,NA,NA,TRBJ2-7,TGTGCCAGCAGTACCGTGCCCCCGGACGAGCAGTACTTC,CASSTVPPDEQYF
TRBV13,NA,NA,TRBJ1-4,TGTGCCAGCAGCTCAAGGACACGGCAAGGGGCTAATGAAAAACTGTTTTTT,CASSSRTRQGANEKLFF
TRBV29-1,NA,NA,TRBJ1-2,TGCAGCGTTGAAGATACACTGAGGGATGGCTACACCTTC,CSVEDTLRDGYTF
TRBV18,NA,once,TRBJ2-1,TGTGCCAGCTCATCGGGGGGCCAGGGGAGGAATGAGCAGTTCTTC,CASSSGGQGRNEQFF
TRBV5-4,NA,NA,TRBJ1-2,TGTGCCAGCCTCAACCCCACAGGGAGCTATGGCTACACCTTC,CASLNPTGSYGYTF
TRBV5-1,NA,NA,TRBJ2-3,TGCGCCAGCAGCTTGGGTAGGAGCACAGATACGCAGTATTTT,CASSLGRSTDTQYF
TRBV25-1,NA,NA,TRBJ1-6,TGTGCCAGCAGTGAATCCTGGCGGTCTAATTCACCCCTCCACTTT,CASSESWRSNSPLHF
TRBV11-2,NA,NA,TRBJ1-1,TGTGCCAGCAGCTTAGGGCCGTATACTGAAGCTTTCTTT,CASSLGPYTEAFF
TRBV19,TRBD1,NA,TRBJ1-2,TGTGCCAGTAGCACGGACAGGGGGGTCTATGGCTACACCTTC,CASSTDRGVYGYTF
TRBV9,NA,NA,TRBJ1-4,TGTGCCAGCAGCGTAGGGGCTGGGTATAATGAAAAACTGTTTTTT,CASSVGAGYNEKLFF
TRBV15,TRBD2,NA,TRBJ2-7,TGTGCCACCAGCAGAAAACTGACTAGCGAGCCCTACGAGCAGTACTTC,CATSRKLTSEPYEQYF
TRBV29-1,NA,NA,TRBJ1-1,TGCAGCGTGCAGACAGAAAAAGCTTTCTTT,CSVQTEKAFF
TRBV10-3,TRBD1,NA,TRBJ1-4,TGTGCCATCAGTGTTGACAGGGGGGATGAAAAACTGTTTTTT,CAISVDRGDEKLFF